Sequencing of this T cell receptor (beta chain) was carried out in a study of T cell responses to AZD1222 COVID-19 vaccine. Broader study findings: Spike-specific TCR depth and breadth grew after two AZD1222 doses. Baseline seropositivity characterized only 5 to 7 AZD1222 recipients.

V was clipped by 0 bases and J by 3 bases, with 9 bases between them. The CDR3 length is 15 residues. CDR1 and CDR2 (germline): SGHRS, YFSETQ. About this clone: Antigen specificity is unknown.

Repertoires were generated with immunoSEQ multiplex PCR, while TCRdb's copy carries only in-frame clones and drops some. In the table there are approximately 110,000 clones, approximately 92% of which are singletons. The receptor was isolated from an adult in good health. Sequencing was performed on peripheral blood, taken on day 0 of AZD1222 vaccination. The J gene is TRBJ2-2, the V gene TRBV5-1; weak D call: TRBD2 (5 bases). This CDR3 is CASSLEGGHTGELFF. The CDR3 nucleotides read TGCGCCAGCAGCTTGGAAGGCGGGCACACCGGGGAGCTGTTTTTT.